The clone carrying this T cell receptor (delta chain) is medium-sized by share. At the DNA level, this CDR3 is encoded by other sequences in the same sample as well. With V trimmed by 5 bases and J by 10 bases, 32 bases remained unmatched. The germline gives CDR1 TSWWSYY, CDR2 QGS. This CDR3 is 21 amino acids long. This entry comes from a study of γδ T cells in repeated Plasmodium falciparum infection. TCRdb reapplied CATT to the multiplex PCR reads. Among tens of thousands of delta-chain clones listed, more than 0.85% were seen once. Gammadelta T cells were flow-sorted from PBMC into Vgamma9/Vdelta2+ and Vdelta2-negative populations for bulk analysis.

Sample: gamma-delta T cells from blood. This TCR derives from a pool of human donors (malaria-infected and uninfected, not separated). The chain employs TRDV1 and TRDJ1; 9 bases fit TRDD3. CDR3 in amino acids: CALGLPFLPAGLGDRNRGLIF. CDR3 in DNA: TGTGCTCTTGGGCTCCCGTTCCTACCGGCAGGTCTGGGGGATCGCAATCGGGGACTCATCTTT.